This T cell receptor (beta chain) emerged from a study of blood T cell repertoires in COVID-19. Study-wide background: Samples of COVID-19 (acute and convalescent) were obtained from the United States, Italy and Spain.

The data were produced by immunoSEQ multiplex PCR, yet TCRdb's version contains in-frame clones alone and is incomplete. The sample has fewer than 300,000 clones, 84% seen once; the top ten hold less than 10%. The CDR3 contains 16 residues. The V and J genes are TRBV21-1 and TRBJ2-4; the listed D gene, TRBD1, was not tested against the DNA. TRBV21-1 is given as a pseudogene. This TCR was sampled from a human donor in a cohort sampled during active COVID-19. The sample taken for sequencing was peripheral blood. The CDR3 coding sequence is TGTGCCAGCAGCAAACAACAGGGGACAGCCAAAAACATTCAGTACTTC. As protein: CASSKQQGTAKNIQYF.